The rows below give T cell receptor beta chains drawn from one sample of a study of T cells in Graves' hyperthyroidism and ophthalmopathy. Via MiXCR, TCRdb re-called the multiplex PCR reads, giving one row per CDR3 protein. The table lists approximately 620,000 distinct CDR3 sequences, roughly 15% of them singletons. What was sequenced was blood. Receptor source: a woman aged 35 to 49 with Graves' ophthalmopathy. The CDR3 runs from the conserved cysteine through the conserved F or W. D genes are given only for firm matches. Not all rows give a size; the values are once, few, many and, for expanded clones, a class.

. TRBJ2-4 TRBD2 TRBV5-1 CASSLEGGTQGPKNIQYF TGCGCCAGCAGCTTGGAGGGAGGGACCCAGGGACCCAAAAACATTCAGTACTTC
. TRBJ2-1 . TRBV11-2 CASSPVQGQVNEQFF TGTGCCAGCAGCCCTGTGCAGGGTCAGGTGAATGAGCAGTTCTTC
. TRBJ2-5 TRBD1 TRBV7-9 CASSPRTGDRETQYF TGTGCCAGCAGCCCACGGACAGGGGATCGAGAGACTCAGTACTTC
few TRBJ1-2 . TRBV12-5 CASGNPARGNYGYTF TGTGCTAGTGGAAACCCGGCGCGGGGTAACTATGGCTACACCTTC
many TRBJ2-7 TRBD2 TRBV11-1 CASSLAPGLAGFSYEQYF TGTGCCAGCAGCTTAGCGCCGGGACTAGCGGGATTCTCCTACGAGCAGTACTTC
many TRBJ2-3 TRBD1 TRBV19 CASSIKQGVDTQYF TGTGCCAGTAGTATCAAACAGGGGGTAGATACGCAGTATTTT
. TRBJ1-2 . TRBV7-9 CASSPSGAGYTF TGTGCCAGCAGCCCGAGTGGGGCTGGCTACACCTTC
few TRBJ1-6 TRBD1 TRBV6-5 CASSFHPLYLDRMGSPLHF TGTGCCAGCAGTTTCCACCCCCTATACTTGGACAGGATGGGTTCACCCCTCCACTTT
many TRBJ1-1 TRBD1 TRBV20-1 CSAKTGRDTEAFF TGCAGTGCGAAGACAGGGAGGGACACTGAAGCTTTCTTT
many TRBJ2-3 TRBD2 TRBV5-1 CASSLEGAGGAPDTQYF TGCGCCAGCAGCTTGGAGGGCGCCGGGGGGGCCCCAGATACGCAGTATTTT
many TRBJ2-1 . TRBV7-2 CASSLLNEQFF TGTGCCAGCAGCCTACTCAATGAGCAGTTCTTC
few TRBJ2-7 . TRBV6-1 CASSVPLRYEQYF TGTGCCAGCAGTGTTCCGCTTCGCTACGAGCAGTACTTC
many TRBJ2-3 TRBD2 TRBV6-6 CASSYSAGGPGDTQYF TGTGCCAGCAGTTACTCGGCGGGGGGCCCGGGAGATACGCAGTATTTT
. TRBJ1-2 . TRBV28 CASSLYRARNYGYTF TGTGCCAGCAGTTTGTACAGGGCTCGGAACTATGGCTACACCTTC
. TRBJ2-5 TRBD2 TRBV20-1 CSANTGGGGGQETQYF TGCAGTGCTAATACAGGCGGGGGAGGAGGGCAAGAGACCCAGTACTTC
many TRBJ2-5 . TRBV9 CASSVAVYQETQYF TGTGCCAGCAGCGTAGCGGTGTACCAAGAGACCCAGTACTTC
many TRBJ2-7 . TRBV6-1 CASSYGQLKEEQYF TGTGCCAGCAGTTACGGCCAGTTGAAGGAAGAGCAGTACTTC
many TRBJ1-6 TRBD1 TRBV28 CASSWGTGSYNSPLHF TGTGCCAGCAGTTGGGGGACAGGGTCCTATAATTCACCCCTCCACTTT
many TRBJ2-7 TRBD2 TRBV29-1 CSVKGGGALISYEQYF TGCAGCGTTAAGGGCGGGGGGGCCCTAATCAGCTACGAGCAGTACTTC
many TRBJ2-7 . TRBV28 CASSFPTLAIDHEQYF TGTGCCAGCAGTTTCCCAACACTAGCAATAGACCACGAGCAGTACTTC
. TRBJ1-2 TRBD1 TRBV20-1 CSARTSNRGLYGYTF TGCAGTGCTAGGACCTCTAACAGGGGCCTCTATGGCTACACCTTC
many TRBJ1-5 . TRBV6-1 CASSEDYWTNNQPQHF TGTGCCAGCAGTGAAGACTATTGGACGAACAATCAGCCCCAGCATTTT
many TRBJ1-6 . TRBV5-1 CASSLAGTANSPLHF TGCGCCAGCAGCTTGGCCGGGACCGCCAATTCACCCCTCCACTTT
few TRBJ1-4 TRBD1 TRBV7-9 CASSSFTGDEKLFF TGTGCCAGCAGCTCCTTCACAGGGGATGAAAAACTGTTTTTT
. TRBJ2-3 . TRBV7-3 CASSSDPGDTQYF TGTGCCAGCAGCTCGGACCCCGGAGATACGCAGTATTTT
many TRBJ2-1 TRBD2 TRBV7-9 CASRTGTSGIKQFF TGTGCCAGCAGAACCGGGACTAGCGGGATAAAGCAGTTCTTC
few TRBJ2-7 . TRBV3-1 CASSLTWTIRDEQYF TGTGCCAGCAGCCTAACCTGGACCATTCGGGACGAGCAGTACTTC
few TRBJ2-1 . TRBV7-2 CASSSFQSSYNEQFF TGTGCCAGCAGCTCCTTCCAGAGCTCCTACAATGAGCAGTTCTTC
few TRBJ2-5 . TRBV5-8 CASSLDPGVEETQYF TGTGCCAGCAGCTTGGATCCAGGGGTAGAAGAGACCCAGTACTTC
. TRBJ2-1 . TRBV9 CASSSPGVSAPFF TGTGCCAGCAGCTCTCCGGGAGTTTCGGCACCGTTCTTC
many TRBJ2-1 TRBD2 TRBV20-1 CSATGLAGGHEQFF TGCAGTGCAACCGGACTAGCGGGGGGGCATGAGCAGTTCTTC
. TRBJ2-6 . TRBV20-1 CSARNPWVPGANVLTF TGCAGTGCTAGGAACCCGTGGGTCCCTGGGGCCAACGTCCTGACTTTC
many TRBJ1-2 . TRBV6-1 CASFTGNYGYTF TGTGCCAGCTTCACAGGGAACTATGGCTACACCTTC
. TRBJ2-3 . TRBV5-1 CASSLEQGPRTDTQYF TGCGCCAGCAGCTTGGAGCAGGGCCCGCGCACAGATACGCAGTATTTT
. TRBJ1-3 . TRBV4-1 CASSQGTGSGNTIYF TGCGCCAGCAGCCAAGGCACCGGCTCTGGAAACACCATATATTTT